The source of this T cell receptor (beta chain) is a study of tumor and adjacent non-tumor tissue in lung cancer. Three rounds of nested PCR, following a modified ARM-PCR protocol, produced the TCRbeta library. A single record per CDR3 protein comes from TCRdb applying MiXCR to the multiplex PCR reads. The table includes approximately 150,000 distinct CDR3 sequences, roughly 70% detected once. No cell sorting was done before RNA was extracted from the tissue. The germline V gene encodes CDR1 MNHNS and CDR2 SASEGT. V shed 2 bases, J shed 3 bases, and the junction held 3 bases outside the gene matches. The CDR3 has 15 residues.

The sequence came from a man between 60 and 75 years old with small cell lung cancer. Source material: lung tumor tissue. This chain connects TRBV6-1 to TRBJ2-7; 11 positions match TRBD1. The chain's CDR3 is CASSECGTGGYEQYF. The CDR3 DNA follows: TGTGCCAGCAGTGAATGTGGGACAGGGGGCTACGAGCAGTACTTC.